This T cell receptor (beta chain) was obtained from a study of blood T cell repertoires in COVID-19. Study-level information: Researchers got acute and convalescent COVID-19 samples from the United States, Italy and Spain. T cells, B-cell-depleted T cells, or PBMCs supplied cDNA or gDNA.

The authors' processing: The authors estimated nucleated cell counts from reference gene primer amplification. Data came from immunoSEQ multiplex PCR; TCRdb stores just in-frame clones and leaves some out. D and trimming come from the DNA, and the V and J calls and clone size come from that table. Here the sample spans 45,000 to 55,000 clones, roughly 84% being singletons. The CDR3 runs 16 residues. Germline-derived CDR1 and CDR2 are LGHNA and YNFKEQ. V was cut by 1 base and J by 0 bases, with 13 bases left in between. This clone was observed once. The origin of this receptor is a man aged 45-65 years with active COVID-19. This chain uses TRBV4-2 with TRBJ2-7, with a tentative D call TRBD2 (6 bases). Material: peripheral blood. The CDR3 spells CASSQGGGKTSYEQYF. The CDR3, as DNA: TGTGCCAGCAGCCAAGGGGGCGGGAAAACCTCCTACGAGCAGTACTTC.